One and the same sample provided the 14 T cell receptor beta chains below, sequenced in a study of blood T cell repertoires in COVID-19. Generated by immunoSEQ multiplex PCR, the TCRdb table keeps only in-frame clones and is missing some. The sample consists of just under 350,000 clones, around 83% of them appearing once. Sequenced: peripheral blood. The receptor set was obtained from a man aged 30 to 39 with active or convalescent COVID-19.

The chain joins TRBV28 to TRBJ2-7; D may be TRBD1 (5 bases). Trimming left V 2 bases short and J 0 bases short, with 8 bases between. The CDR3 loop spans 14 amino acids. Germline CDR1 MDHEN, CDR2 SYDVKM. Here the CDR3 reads CASSLVTDSYEQYF. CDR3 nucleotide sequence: TGTGCCAGCAGTTTAGTGACAGACTCCTACGAGCAGTACTTC. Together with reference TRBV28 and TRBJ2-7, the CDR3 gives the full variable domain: DVKVTQSSRYLVKRTGEKVFLECVQDMDHENMFWYRQDPGLGLRLIYFSYDVKMKEKGDIPEGYSVSREKKERFSLILESASTNQTSMYLCASSLVTDSYEQYFGPGTRLTVT.

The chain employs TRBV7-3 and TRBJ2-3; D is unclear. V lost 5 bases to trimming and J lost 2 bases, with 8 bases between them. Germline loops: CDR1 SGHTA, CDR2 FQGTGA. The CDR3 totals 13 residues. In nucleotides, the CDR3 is TGTGCCAGCAGCCTAGGCTACACAGATACGCAGTATTTT. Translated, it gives CASSLGYTDTQYF.

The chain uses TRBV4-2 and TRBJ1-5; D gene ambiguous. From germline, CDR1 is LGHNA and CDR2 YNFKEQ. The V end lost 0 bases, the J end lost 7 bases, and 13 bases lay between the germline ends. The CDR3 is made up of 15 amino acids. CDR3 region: CASSQERALWQPQHF. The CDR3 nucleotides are TGTGCCAGCAGCCAAGAGAGGGCCCTCTGGCAGCCCCAGCATTTT.

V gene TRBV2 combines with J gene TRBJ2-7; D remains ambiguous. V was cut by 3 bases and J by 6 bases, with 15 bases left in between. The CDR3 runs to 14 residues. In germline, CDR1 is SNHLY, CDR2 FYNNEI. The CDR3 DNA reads TGTGCCAGCAGTGATACAAGATCCCCCCGCGAGCAGTACTTC. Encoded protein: CASSDTRSPREQYF.

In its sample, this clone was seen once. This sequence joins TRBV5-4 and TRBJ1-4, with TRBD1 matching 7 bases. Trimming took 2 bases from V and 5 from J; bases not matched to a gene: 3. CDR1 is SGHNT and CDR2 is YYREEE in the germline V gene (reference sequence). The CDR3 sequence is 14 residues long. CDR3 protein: CASSLGGRNEKLFF. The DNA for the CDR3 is TGTGCCAGCAGCTTAGGGGGCCGAAATGAAAAACTGTTTTTT.

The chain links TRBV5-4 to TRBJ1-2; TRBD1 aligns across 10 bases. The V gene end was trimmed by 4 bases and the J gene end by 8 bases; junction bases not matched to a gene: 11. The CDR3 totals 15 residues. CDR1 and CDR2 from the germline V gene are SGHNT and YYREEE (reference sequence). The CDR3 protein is CASSPGTGDVGGYTF. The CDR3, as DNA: TGTGCCAGCAGCCCGGGGACAGGGGATGTTGGGGGCTACACCTTC.

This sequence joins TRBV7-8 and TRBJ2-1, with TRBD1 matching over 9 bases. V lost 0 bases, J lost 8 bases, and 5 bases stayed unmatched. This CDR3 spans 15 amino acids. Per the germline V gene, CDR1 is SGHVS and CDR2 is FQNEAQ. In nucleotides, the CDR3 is TGTGCCAGCAGCTTAGCGGGACAGGGTTTCGATGAGCAGTTCTTC. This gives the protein CASSLAGQGFDEQFF.

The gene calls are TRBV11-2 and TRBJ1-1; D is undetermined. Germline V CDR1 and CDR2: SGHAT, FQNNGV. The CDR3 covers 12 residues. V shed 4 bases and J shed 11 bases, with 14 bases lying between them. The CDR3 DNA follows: TGTGCCAGCAGCTCCATCTCTAAGGAGGCTTTCTTT. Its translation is CASSSISKEAFF. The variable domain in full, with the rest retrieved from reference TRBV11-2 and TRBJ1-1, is EAGVAQSPRYKIIEKRQSVAFWCNPISGHATLYWYQQILGQGPKLLIQFQNNGVVDDSQLPKDRFSAERLKGVDSTLKIQPAKLEDSAVYLCASSSISKEAFFGQGTRLTVV.

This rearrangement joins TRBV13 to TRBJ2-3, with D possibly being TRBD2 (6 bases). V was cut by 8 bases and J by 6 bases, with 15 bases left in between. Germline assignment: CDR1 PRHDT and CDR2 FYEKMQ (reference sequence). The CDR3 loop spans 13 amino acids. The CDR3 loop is CASAGRWRDTQYF. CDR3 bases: TGTGCCAGCGCGGGAAGGTGGAGGGATACGCAGTATTTT.

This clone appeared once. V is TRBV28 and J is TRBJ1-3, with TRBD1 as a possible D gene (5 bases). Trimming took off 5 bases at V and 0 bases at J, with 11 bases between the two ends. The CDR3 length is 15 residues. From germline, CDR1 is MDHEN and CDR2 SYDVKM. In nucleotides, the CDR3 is TGTGCCAGCAGTCCCCCAGGGAACTCTGGAAACACCATATATTTT. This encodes CASSPPGNSGNTIYF.

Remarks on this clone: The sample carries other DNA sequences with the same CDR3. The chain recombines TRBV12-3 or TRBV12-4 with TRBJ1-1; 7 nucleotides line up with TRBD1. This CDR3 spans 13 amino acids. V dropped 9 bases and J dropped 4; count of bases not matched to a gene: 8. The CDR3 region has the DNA TGTGCCAGTAGCCCCGACAGGGCCACTGAAGCTTTCTTT. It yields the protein CASSPDRATEAFF.

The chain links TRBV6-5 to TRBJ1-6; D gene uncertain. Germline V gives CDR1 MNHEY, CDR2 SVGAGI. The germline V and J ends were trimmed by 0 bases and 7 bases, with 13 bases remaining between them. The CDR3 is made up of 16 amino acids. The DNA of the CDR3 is TGTGCCAGCAGTTACTCGATCGGTACGGGGAATTCACCCCTCCACTTT. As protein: CASSYSIGTGNSPLHF.

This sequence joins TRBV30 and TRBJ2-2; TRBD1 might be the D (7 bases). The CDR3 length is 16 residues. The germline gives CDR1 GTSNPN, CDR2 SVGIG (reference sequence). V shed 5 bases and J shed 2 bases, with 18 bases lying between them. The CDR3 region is CAWQGGTEINTGELFF. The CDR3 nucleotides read TGTGCCTGGCAAGGCGGGACAGAAATTAACACCGGGGAGCTGTTTTTT.

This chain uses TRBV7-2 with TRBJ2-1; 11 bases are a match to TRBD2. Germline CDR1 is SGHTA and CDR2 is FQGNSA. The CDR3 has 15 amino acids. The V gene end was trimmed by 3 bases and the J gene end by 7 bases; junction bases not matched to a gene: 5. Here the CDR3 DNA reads TGTGCCAGCAGCTTTAGCGGGAGGGCTGATAATGAGCAGTTCTTC. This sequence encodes CASSFSGRADNEQFF.